Given below is one TCR beta chain in context. This clonotype was picked up a small number of times. It lacks a known antigen. The record has no base qualities; no much larger clone is one base away. The sequencer was an Illumina NovaSeq 6000. TCRalpha and TCRbeta cDNA libraries were built by 5'RACE with constant-segment primers, adding sample barcodes and unique molecular identifiers. RNA was extracted from every sample with Trizol reagent. Library amplification was performed in two PCR steps, and a second sample barcode and Illumina TruSeq adapters were introduced in the second step. Sequencing of libraries was performed on an Illumina NovaSeq with 2 x 150 bp paired-end reads. The paper's processing steps were these. Demultiplexing of reads and collapsing into UMI-guided consensus sequences were performed with migec v1.2.7. Using mixcr v2.1.11, UMI consensuses were aligned to TRA and TRB V and J templates and then assembled into clonotypes. A clonotype was counted as expanded or contracted only when both edgeR and NoisET called the clonotype significant, with the noise models trained on biological replicates. For edgeR calls, the cutoffs were a false discovery rate-adjusted p below 0.01 and a log2 fold-change threshold of 1. As an exploratory analysis of dynamics, max-normalized trajectories of the 1000 most abundant clonotypes were examined with PCA combined with hierarchical clustering. Separately sequenced CD4+ and CD8+ repertoires were used to assign the CD4 or CD8 phenotype of responding clones. TCRdb trimmed public reads at Q25 via fastp, called clones via MiXCR and kept in-frame beta chains. Duplicate CDR3 protein sequences are folded into a single record with the most common DNA and genes. In this record, the V and J calls reflect TCRdb's handling and not the investigators' own analysis. The sample table holds 250,000 to 300,000 distinct CDR3 sequences, of which around 16% were seen once. Roughly 25% of the sample lies in the top ten.

The data belong to a study of T-cell memory formation after mild COVID-19 (dated by TCRdb to the early 2020s). Background for the entire study: TCR sequence clusters from the two donors were found to be largely donor specific. Longitudinal TCRalpha and TCRbeta repertoire sequencing tracked T-cell clones expanding and contracting after mild COVID-19 in a couple of donors. The cohort comprised two young, previously healthy adult volunteers, one female and one male. The study at large found these results: Only two mild cases were covered in the study, and larger cohorts including severe cases with pre-infection samples were considered necessary. Contracting CD4+ clones appeared mostly in the CM and EM memory subsets, whereas CD8+ clones were enriched in EMRA. From day 15 to 85, contracting clones showed balanced CD4/CD8 phenotypes, whereas a second wave of clones that expanded from day 15 to 37 leaned towards CD4+. The second-wave clones that peaked on day 37 were not confirmed to be SARS-CoV-2 specific. Some responding clones were detected in pre-infection memory, suggesting pre-existing cross-reactive memory T cells joined the SARS-CoV-2 response.

From a lookup of the germline V gene (reference sequence), CDR1 and CDR2 are MNHEY and SMNVEV. The CDR3 covers 13 residues, taking in both the cysteine and the phenylalanine. The read is trimmed to its CDR3 DNA, 39 bases read in frame from base 1. Trimming costs V 6 bases and J 1 base, and their ends lie 9 bases apart. Ficoll-Paque density gradient centrifugation was the method used to isolate PBMCs. The sequence was obtained from a man aged 18 to 30 who had mild COVID-19 (a few samples of this study predate the infection). The sample titles of this study are shuffled in the database, so cell type and time point are left out; the donor was told from shared clones. Material: PBMCs or a T cell subset sorted from them (not recorded which). The sequence links TRBV27 to TRBJ1-1, with TRBD1 tentatively as D gene (6 bases match). This receptor has the CDR3 CASRTRGNTEAFF. The nucleotides read TGTGCCAGCAGAACCAGGGGGAACACTGAAGCTTTCTTT.